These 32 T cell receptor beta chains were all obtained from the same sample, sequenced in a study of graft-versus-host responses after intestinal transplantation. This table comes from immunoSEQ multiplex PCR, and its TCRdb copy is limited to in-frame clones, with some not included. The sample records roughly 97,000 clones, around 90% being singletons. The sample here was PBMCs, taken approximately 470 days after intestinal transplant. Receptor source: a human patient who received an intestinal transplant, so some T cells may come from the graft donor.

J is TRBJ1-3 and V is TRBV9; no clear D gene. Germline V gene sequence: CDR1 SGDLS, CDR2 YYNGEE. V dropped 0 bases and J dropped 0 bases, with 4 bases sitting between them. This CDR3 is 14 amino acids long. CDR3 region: CASSVVGSGNTIYF. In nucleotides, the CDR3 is TGTGCCAGCAGCGTAGTTGGCTCTGGAAACACCATATATTTT.

The CDR3 loop is CASSLGTGYEQYF. In DNA, the CDR3 is TGTGCCAGCAGTTTGGGGACCGGGTACGAGCAGTACTTC. V usage is TRBV27 and J usage is TRBJ2-7; D possibly matches TRBD1 or TRBD2 (5 bases each). The CDR3 is 13 residues long. Between the trimmed V and J ends, which lost 3 bases and 4 bases, there was a span of 10 bases. The germline CDR1 and CDR2 sequences are MNHEY and SMNVEV (reference sequence).

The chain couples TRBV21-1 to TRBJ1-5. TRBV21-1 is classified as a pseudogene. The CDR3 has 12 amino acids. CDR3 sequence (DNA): TGTGCCAGCAAAAAACCCAAGGGGCCCCAGCATTTT. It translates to CASKKPKGPQHF.

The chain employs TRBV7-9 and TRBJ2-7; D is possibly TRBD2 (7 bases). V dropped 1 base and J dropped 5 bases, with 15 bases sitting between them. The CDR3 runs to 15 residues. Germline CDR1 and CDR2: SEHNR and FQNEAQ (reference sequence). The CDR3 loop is CASSLGEWGGDEQYF. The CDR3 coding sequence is TGTGCCAGCAGCTTAGGGGAGTGGGGGGGCGACGAGCAGTACTTC.

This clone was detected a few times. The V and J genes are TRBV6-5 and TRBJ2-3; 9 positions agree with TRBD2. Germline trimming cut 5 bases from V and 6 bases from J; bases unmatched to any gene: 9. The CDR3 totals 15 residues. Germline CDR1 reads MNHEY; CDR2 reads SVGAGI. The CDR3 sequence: CASSATAGGPDTQYF. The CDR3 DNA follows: TGTGCCAGCAGTGCAACCGCGGGGGGGCCGGATACGCAGTATTTT.

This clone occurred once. CDR3 loop: CASSIPDDSRDTEAFF. The CDR3 nucleotides read TGTGCCAGTAGTATTCCCGACGACAGCCGGGACACTGAAGCTTTCTTT. V is TRBV19 and J is TRBJ1-1; possible D gene TRBD1, 5 bases. The germline V gene has CDR1 LNHDA and CDR2 SQIVND (reference sequence). The V end was cut by 3 bases, the J end by 3 bases, with 17 bases between. The CDR3 contains 16 residues.

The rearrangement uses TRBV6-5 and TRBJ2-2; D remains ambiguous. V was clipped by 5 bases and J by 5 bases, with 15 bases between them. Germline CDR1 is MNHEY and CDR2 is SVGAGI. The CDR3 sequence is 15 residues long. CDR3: CASSPFPDGTGELFF. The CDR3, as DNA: TGTGCCAGCAGTCCCTTCCCGGACGGAACCGGGGAGCTGTTTTTT.

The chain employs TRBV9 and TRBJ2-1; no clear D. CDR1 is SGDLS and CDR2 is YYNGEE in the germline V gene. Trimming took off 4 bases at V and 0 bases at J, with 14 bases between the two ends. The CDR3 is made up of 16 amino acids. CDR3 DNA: TGTGCCAGCAGCCTTAAGGGCGACGCCTCCTACAATGAGCAGTTCTTC. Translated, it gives CASSLKGDASYNEQFF. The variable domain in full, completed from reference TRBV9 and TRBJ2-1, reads DSGVTQTPKHLITATGQRVTLRCSPRSGDLSVYWYQQSLDQGLQFLIQYYNGEERAKGNILERFSAQQFPDLHSELNLSSLELGDSALYFCASSLKGDASYNEQFFGPGTRLTVL.

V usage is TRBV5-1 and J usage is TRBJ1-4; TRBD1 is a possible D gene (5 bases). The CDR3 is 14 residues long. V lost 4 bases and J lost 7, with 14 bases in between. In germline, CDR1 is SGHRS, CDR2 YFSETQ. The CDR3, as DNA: TGCGCCAGCAGCCCGCCGGGGCAGGGTGAAAAACTGTTTTTT. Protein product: CASSPPGQGEKLFF.

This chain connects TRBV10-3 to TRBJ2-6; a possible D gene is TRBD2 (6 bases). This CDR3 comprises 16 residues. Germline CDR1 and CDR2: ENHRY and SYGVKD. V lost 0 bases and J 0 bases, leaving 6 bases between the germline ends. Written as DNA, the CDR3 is TGTGCCATCAGTGAGTCGCGGGGCTCTGGGGCCAACGTCCTGACTTTC. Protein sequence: CAISESRGSGANVLTF.

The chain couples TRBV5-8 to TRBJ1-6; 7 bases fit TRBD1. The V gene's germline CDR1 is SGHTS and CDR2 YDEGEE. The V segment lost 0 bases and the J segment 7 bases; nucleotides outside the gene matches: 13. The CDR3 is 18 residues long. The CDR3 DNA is TGTGCCAGCAGCTTGGCTGGGTGGAGGGGGCGCGAAAATTCACCCCTCCACTTT. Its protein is CASSLAGWRGRENSPLHF.

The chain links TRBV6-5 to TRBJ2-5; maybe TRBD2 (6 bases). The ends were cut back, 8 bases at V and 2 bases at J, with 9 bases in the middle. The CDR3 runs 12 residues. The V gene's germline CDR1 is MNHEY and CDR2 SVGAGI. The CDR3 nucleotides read TGTGCCAGCTCGGGGGATCAAGAGACCCAGTACTTC. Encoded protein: CASSGDQETQYF.

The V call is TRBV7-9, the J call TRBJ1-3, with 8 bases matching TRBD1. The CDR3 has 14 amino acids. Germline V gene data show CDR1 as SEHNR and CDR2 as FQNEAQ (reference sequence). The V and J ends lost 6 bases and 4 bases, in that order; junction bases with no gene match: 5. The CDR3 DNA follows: TGTGCCAGCAGTTCGGGACAGGACGGAAACACCATATATTTT. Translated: CASSSGQDGNTIYF.

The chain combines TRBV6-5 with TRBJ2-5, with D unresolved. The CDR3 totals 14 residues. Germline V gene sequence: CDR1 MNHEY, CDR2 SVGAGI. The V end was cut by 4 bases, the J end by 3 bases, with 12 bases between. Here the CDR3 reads CASSFGQFKETQYF. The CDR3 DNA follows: TGTGCCAGCAGTTTCGGGCAGTTCAAAGAGACCCAGTACTTC.

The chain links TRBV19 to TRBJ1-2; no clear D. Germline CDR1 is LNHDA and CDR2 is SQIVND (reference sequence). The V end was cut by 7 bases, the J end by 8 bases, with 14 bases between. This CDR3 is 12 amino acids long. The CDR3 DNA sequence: TGTGCCAGTATTAGGGTCACGAGAGGCTACACCTTC. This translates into CASIRVTRGYTF. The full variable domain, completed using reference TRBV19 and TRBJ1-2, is DGGITQSPKYLFRKEGQNVTLSCEQNLNHDAMYWYRQDPGQGLRLIYYSQIVNDFQKGDIAEGYSVSREKKESFPLTVTSAQKNPTAFYLCASIRVTRGYTFGSGTRLTVV.

The CDR3 spells CASSLDRGKRNTIYF. The CDR3 DNA follows: TGTGCCAGCAGCCTCGACAGGGGAAAGAGAAACACCATATATTTT. V is TRBV2 and J is TRBJ1-3; 8 nucleotides align to TRBD1. The V and J ends lost 6 bases and 5 bases, in that order; junction bases with no gene match: 9. CDR1 and CDR2 from the germline V gene are SNHLY and FYNNEI. The CDR3 has 15 amino acids.

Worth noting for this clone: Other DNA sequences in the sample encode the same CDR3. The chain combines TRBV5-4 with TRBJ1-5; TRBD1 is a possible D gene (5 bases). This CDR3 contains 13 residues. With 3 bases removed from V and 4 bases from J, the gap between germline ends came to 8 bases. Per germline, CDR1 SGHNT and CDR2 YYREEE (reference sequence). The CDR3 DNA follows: TGTGCCAGCAGCTCAGACAGAAATCAGCCCCAGCATTTT. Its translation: CASSSDRNQPQHF.

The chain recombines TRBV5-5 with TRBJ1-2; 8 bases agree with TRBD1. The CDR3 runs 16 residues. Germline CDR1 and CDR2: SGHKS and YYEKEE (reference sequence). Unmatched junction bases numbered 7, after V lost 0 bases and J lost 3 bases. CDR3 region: CASSLVAAGQDYGYTF. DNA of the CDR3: TGTGCCAGCAGCTTGGTCGCTGCGGGACAGGACTATGGCTACACCTTC. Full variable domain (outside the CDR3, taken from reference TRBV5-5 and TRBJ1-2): DAGVTQSPTHLIKTRGQQVTLRCSPISGHKSVSWYQQVLGQGPQFIFQYYEKEERGRGNFPDRFSARQFPNYSSELNVNALLLGDSALYLCASSLVAAGQDYGYTFGSGTRLTVV.

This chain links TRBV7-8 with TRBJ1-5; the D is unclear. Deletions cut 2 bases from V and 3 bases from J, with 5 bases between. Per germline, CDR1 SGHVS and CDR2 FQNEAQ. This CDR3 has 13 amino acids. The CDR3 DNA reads TGTGCCAGCAGCTTACTCCCCAATCAGCCCCAGCATTTT. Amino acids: CASSLLPNQPQHF.

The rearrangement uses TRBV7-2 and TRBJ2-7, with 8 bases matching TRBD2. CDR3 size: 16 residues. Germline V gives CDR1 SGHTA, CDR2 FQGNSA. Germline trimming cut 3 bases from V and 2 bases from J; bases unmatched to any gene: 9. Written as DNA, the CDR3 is TGTGCCAGCAGCTTGCTTTCGGGGACTAGTGCCTACGAGCAGTACTTC. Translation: CASSLLSGTSAYEQYF.

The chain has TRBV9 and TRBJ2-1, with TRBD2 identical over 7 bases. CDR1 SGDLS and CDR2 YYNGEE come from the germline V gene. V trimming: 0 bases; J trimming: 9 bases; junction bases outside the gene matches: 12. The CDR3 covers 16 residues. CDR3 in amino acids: CASSVGGARGVTEQFF. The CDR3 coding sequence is TGTGCCAGCAGCGTAGGTGGAGCTCGGGGGGTCACTGAGCAGTTCTTC.

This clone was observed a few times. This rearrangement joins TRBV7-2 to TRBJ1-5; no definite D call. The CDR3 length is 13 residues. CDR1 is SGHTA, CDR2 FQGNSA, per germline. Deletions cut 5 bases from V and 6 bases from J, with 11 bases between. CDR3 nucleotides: TGTGCCAGCAGCATAGAGGGCGGTCAGCCCCAGCATTTT. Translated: CASSIEGGQPQHF.

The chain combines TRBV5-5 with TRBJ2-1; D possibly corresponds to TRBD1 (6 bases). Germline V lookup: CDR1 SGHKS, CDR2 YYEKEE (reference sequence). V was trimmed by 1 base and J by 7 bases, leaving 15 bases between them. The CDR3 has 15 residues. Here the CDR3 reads CASSLWSGEGNEQFF. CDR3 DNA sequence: TGTGCCAGCAGCTTGTGGTCAGGGGAAGGTAATGAGCAGTTCTTC.

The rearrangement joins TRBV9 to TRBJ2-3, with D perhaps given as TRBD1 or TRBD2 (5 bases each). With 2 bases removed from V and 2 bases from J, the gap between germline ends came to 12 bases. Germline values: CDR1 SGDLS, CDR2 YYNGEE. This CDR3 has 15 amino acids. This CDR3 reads CASSVGDRLTDTQYF. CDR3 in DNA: TGTGCCAGCAGCGTGGGGGACCGCCTCACAGATACGCAGTATTTT.

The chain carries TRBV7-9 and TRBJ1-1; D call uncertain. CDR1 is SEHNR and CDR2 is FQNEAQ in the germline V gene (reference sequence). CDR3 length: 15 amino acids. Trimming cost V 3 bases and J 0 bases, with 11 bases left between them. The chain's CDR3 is CASSLSGVLNTEAFF. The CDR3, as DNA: TGTGCCAGCAGCTTGAGCGGAGTTTTGAACACTGAAGCTTTCTTT.

The CDR3 spells CASSPSGTDIGYTF. The CDR3 bases are TGTGCCAGCTCACCTTCCGGGACAGATATCGGCTACACCTTC. J is TRBJ1-2 and V is TRBV18; 7 nucleotides agree with TRBD1. The CDR3 length is 14 residues. Per the germline V gene, CDR1 is KGHSH and CDR2 is LQKENI. With V trimmed by 3 bases and J by 8 bases, 9 bases remained unmatched.

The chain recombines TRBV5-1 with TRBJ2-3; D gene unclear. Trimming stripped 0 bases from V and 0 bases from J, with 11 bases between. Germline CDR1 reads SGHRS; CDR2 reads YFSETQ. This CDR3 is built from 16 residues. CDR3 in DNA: TGCGCCAGCAGCTTGGCCGGTTTCCCTAGCACAGATACGCAGTATTTT. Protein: CASSLAGFPSTDTQYF.

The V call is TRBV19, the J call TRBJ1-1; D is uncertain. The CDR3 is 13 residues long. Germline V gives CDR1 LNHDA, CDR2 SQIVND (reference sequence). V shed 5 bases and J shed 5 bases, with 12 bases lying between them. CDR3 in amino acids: CASSLGLWTEAFF. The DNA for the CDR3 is TGTGCCAGTAGTTTAGGGTTGTGGACTGAAGCTTTCTTT. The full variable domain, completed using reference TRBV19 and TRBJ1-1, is DGGITQSPKYLFRKEGQNVTLSCEQNLNHDAMYWYRQDPGQGLRLIYYSQIVNDFQKGDIAEGYSVSREKKESFPLTVTSAQKNPTAFYLCASSLGLWTEAFFGQGTRLTVV.

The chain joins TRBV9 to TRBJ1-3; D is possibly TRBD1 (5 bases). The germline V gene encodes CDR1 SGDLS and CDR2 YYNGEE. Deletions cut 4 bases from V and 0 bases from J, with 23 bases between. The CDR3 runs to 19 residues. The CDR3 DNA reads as TGTGCCAGCAGCCCCCGGACGGGGCAGACTGCCATCTCTGGAAACACCATATATTTT. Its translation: CASSPRTGQTAISGNTIYF.

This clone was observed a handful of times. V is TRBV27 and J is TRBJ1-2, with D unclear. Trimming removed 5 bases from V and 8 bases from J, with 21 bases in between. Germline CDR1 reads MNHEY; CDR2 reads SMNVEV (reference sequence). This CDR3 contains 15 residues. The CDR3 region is CASSISRTVPLGYTF. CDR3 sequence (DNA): TGTGCCAGCAGTATCTCCCGGACGGTACCGCTCGGCTACACCTTC.

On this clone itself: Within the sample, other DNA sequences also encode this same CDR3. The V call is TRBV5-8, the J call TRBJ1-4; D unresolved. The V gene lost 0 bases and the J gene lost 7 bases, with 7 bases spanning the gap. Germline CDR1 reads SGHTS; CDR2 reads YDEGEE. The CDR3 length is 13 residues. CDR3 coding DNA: TGTGCCAGCAGCTTGGTTCGGGGTGAAAAACTGTTTTTT. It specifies CASSLVRGEKLFF.

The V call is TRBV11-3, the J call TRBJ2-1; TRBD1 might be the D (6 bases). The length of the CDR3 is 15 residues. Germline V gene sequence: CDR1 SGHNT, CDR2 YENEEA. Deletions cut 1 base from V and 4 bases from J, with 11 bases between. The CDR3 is CASSLAAGVYNEQFF. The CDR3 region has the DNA TGTGCCAGCAGCTTAGCGGCAGGGGTTTACAATGAGCAGTTCTTC.